The present TCR beta chain was sequenced within a study of technical replicates of blood from a handful of donors. The V gene lost 1 base and the J gene lost 1 base, with 22 bases spanning the gap. CDR3 length equals 19 residues. Germline lookup yields CDR1 SGHVS and CDR2 FQNEAQ. Profiled with immunoSEQ multiplex PCR; TCRdb holds only in-frame clones, not every one. Altogether about 13,000 clones are present, about 76% being singletons, with the ten largest covering less than 15%. The TCR comes from a human donor in good health. The chain recombines TRBV7-8 with TRBJ1-1; D remains ambiguous. Sequencing was carried out using PBMCs. The DNA for the CDR3 is TGTGCCAGCAGCTTAGTGGTTAGACCCACTACCAACCCGAACACTGAAGCTTTCTTT. It yields the protein CASSLVVRPTTNPNTEAFF.